The 2 T cell receptor beta chains below were found in one sample sequenced in a study of T-cell memory formation after mild COVID-19. In TCRdb, the 5' RACE reads were re-called with MiXCR into one record per CDR3 protein. This table has 560,000 or so distinct CDR3 sequences, 15% to 20% appearing once. The sequenced sample consisted of PBMCs or a T cell subset sorted from them (not recorded which). The receptors stem from an adult woman who had mild COVID-19 (a few samples of this study predate the infection). Cell type and time point are not known.

This clonotype was observed a few times. This chain connects TRBV24-1 to TRBJ2-3; D gene uncertain. Germline V gene sequence: CDR1 KGHDR, CDR2 SFDVKD. V dropped 5 bases and J dropped 3 bases, with 8 bases sitting between them. The CDR3 has 13 residues. CDR3: CATSGPLTDTQYF. The CDR3 nucleotides read TGTGCCACCAGTGGGCCCCTTACAGATACGCAGTATTTT.

The gene calls are TRBV6-5 and TRBJ2-4; tentative D call: TRBD1 (6 bases). The CDR3 extends over 15 amino acids. The germline V gene has CDR1 MNHEY and CDR2 SVGAGI. V was cut by 6 bases and J by 0 bases, with 12 bases left in between. CDR3 coding DNA: TGTGCCAGCAGGGAAACAGGGAGAGCCAAAAACATTCAGTACTTC. It encodes CASRETGRAKNIQYF.